The 17 T cell receptor beta chains reported below all come from one sample, sequenced in a study of blood T cell repertoires in COVID-19 (dated by TCRdb to 2018 to 2020). Libraries were prepared through the immunoSEQ multiplex PCR assay. TCRdb took this table from immuneACCESS and kept in-frame rearrangements with V and J called. Such tables lack part of the clones; where checked against another copy, unresolved V genes explain under half of the gap, and the rest is unexplained. The sample data list about 20,000 clones, and 85% to 95% of these were observed just once. Roughly 4.3% of the sample is held by the ten biggest clonotypes. The specimen sequenced was peripheral blood. The receptors were gathered from a woman between 45 and 65 years old with active COVID-19.

The chain couples TRBV3-1 (or the pseudogene TRBV3-2) to TRBJ1-1, with 7 bases fitting TRBD1. The CDR3 extends over 16 amino acids. V lost 0 bases, J lost 4 bases, and 8 bases stayed unmatched. Germline V gives CDR1 LGHDT, CDR2 YNNKEL (reference sequence). CDR3 in amino acids: CASSQDHRGGGTEAFF. In DNA, the CDR3 is TGTGCCAGCAGCCAAGATCACAGGGGTGGTGGCACTGAAGCTTTCTTT.

CDR3 sequence reads: CSVEEGPIQYF. The CDR3 region has the DNA TGCAGCGTTGAAGAGGGGCCAATTCAGTACTTC. The V and J genes are TRBV29-1 and TRBJ2-4; D possibly corresponds to TRBD1 (5 bases). The germline V and J ends were trimmed by 0 bases and 10 bases, with 7 bases remaining between them. From germline, CDR1 is SQVTM and CDR2 ANQGSEA. The CDR3 sequence is 11 residues long.

V gene TRBV28 combines with J gene TRBJ1-2; the D gene is possibly TRBD1 (5 bases). The V end lost 8 bases, the J end lost 8 bases, and 18 bases lay between the germline ends. The CDR3 extends over 13 amino acids. Germline V lookup: CDR1 MDHEN, CDR2 SYDVKM. In DNA form, the CDR3 reads TGTGCCAGCCGGGAGACGGGGCTTCGGGGCTACACCTTC. It encodes CASRETGLRGYTF.

The chain is built from TRBV2 and TRBJ2-6, with D unresolved. This CDR3 is built from 15 residues. V lost 6 bases, J lost 1 base, and 10 bases lay in between. Germline V gene data show CDR1 as SNHLY and CDR2 as FYNNEI. The CDR3 loop reads CASSVQSSGANVLTF. The CDR3 bases are TGTGCCAGCAGCGTACAGAGTTCTGGGGCCAACGTCCTGACTTTC.

The V and J genes are TRBV2 and TRBJ2-7, with D maybe TRBD1 (7 bases). Trimming removed 7 bases at V and 3 bases at J, with 19 bases between. CDR1 is SNHLY, CDR2 FYNNEI, per germline. The CDR3 covers 15 residues. The DNA of the CDR3 is TGTGCCAGCATACCCACAGGGGAGGTAGGCTACGAGCAGTACTTC. Its protein is CASIPTGEVGYEQYF.

The gene calls are TRBV2 and TRBJ2-7; 7 nucleotides align to TRBD1. V gave up 9 bases and J gave up 6 bases; unmatched junction bases: 11. The CDR3 is 13 residues long. Germline CDR1 is SNHLY and CDR2 is FYNNEI. CDR3 coding DNA: TGTGCCAGTTCTAGTGAGGGGGCGGGCGAGCAGTACTTC. It translates to CASSSEGAGEQYF.

The chain carries TRBV7-9 and TRBJ1-4, with 8 bases matching TRBD1. The V gene end was trimmed by 1 base and the J gene end by 6 bases; junction bases not matched to a gene: 7. The CDR3 sequence is 16 residues long. From germline, CDR1 is SEHNR and CDR2 FQNEAQ (reference sequence). CDR3 amino acids: CASSLGTQGGYEKLFF. CDR3 bases: TGTGCCAGCAGCTTAGGAACACAGGGGGGATATGAAAAACTGTTTTTT.

The rearrangement links TRBV3-1 (or the pseudogene TRBV3-2) to TRBJ2-2; no reliable D call. The CDR3 sequence is 15 residues long. Trimming stripped 7 bases from V and 1 base from J, with 13 bases between. The germline CDR1 and CDR2 sequences are LGHDT and YNNKEL (reference sequence). CDR3 in amino acids: CASKGIGVNTGELFF. In DNA, the CDR3 is TGTGCCAGCAAAGGAATAGGAGTGAACACCGGGGAGCTGTTTTTT.

The chain links TRBV7-9 to TRBJ2-3; TRBD2 matches 7 bases. CDR1 is SEHNR and CDR2 is FQNEAQ in the germline V gene (reference sequence). The V segment lost 7 bases and the J segment 0 bases; nucleotides outside the gene matches: 4. The CDR3 has 14 amino acids. The CDR3 DNA is TGTGCCAGCACACTAGCGAGTAGCACAGATACGCAGTATTTT. Its translation is CASTLASSTDTQYF. Using reference TRBV7-9 and TRBJ2-3 for the parts outside the CDR3, the full variable domain is DTGVSQNPRHKITKRGQNVTFRCDPISEHNRLYWYRQTLGQGPEFLTYFQNEAQLEKSRLLSDRFSAERPKGSFSTLEIQRTEQGDSAMYLCASTLASSTDTQYFGPGTRLTVL.

This clone was detected only once. This chain uses TRBV3-1 (or the pseudogene TRBV3-2) with TRBJ2-7; D uncertain. The CDR3 is 12 residues long. The germline V gene encodes CDR1 LGHDT and CDR2 YNNKEL (reference sequence). V was shortened by 0 bases and J by 4 bases, with 4 bases between the two germline ends. This CDR3 reads CASSQDEYEQYF. The CDR3 coding sequence is TGTGCCAGCAGCCAAGACGAGTACGAGCAGTACTTC.

The chain has TRBV7-9 and TRBJ2-3; TRBD2 agrees at 9 bases. V lost 3 bases, J lost 2 bases, and 3 bases stayed unmatched. CDR1 SEHNR and CDR2 FQNEAQ come from the germline V gene (reference sequence). The CDR3 length is 15 residues. CDR3: CASSFSGSFTDTQYF. CDR3 DNA sequence: TGTGCCAGCAGCTTTAGCGGGAGTTTCACAGATACGCAGTATTTT.

The V and J genes are TRBV3-1 (or the pseudogene TRBV3-2) and TRBJ2-1, with TRBD2 identical over 8 bases. J gave up 7 bases and V 0 bases, and 5 bases lay outside the gene matches. Germline CDR1 LGHDT, CDR2 YNNKEL (reference sequence). The CDR3 is made up of 15 amino acids. CDR3 nucleotide sequence: TGTGCCAGCAGCCAAGAAGCGGGAGTATTGAATGAGCAGTTCTTC. This translates into CASSQEAGVLNEQFF.

The chain has TRBV28 and TRBJ1-1, with 9 bases fitting TRBD1. In germline, CDR1 is MDHEN, CDR2 SYDVKM. With V trimmed by 6 bases and J by 3 bases, 8 bases remained unmatched. There are 15 residues in the CDR3. CDR3 residues: CASRRATGGHTEAFF. The CDR3 coding sequence is TGTGCCAGCAGACGGGCTACAGGGGGCCACACTGAAGCTTTCTTT.

The genes are TRBV6-4 and TRBJ2-1; D is undetermined. V dropped 6 bases and J dropped 0 bases, with 9 bases sitting between them. The CDR3 contains 14 residues. Germline lookup yields CDR1 MRHNA and CDR2 SNTAGT. The CDR3 region is CASRRFSSYNEQFF. Written as DNA, the CDR3 is TGTGCCAGCAGGAGGTTTAGCTCCTACAATGAGCAGTTCTTC.

The rearrangement uses TRBV6-1 and TRBJ1-1; 7 positions match TRBD1. The germline V gene encodes CDR1 MNHNS and CDR2 SASEGT. The CDR3 runs 16 residues. V was clipped by 4 bases and J by 1 base; unmatched bases: 9. CDR3 in amino acids: CASSGGSGTANTEAFF. The DNA for the CDR3 is TGTGCCAGCAGTGGGGGGTCCGGGACAGCGAACACTGAAGCTTTCTTT.

This sequence joins TRBV4-2 and TRBJ2-3; TRBD2 matches at 8 bases. Germline CDR1 and CDR2: LGHNA and YNFKEQ. There are 17 residues in the CDR3. V shed 1 base, J shed 0 bases, and the junction held 6 bases outside the gene matches. CDR3 region: CASSQAGSSGSTDTQYF. In nucleotides, the CDR3 is TGTGCCAGCAGCCAAGCGGGGTCTAGCGGGAGCACAGATACGCAGTATTTT.

V usage is TRBV5-3 and J usage is TRBJ2-5, with 9 nucleotides matching TRBD1. TRBV5-3 belongs to the ORF category, with a function that is uncertain. This CDR3 has 12 residues. With 9 bases clipped from V and 1 base from J, the junction kept 1 base outside the gene matches. CDR3: CAIQGAQETQYF. The CDR3 DNA sequence: TGTGCCATACAGGGGGCCCAAGAGACCCAGTACTTC.